Listed here are 11 T cell receptor beta chains from one sample, sequenced in a study of T cells in localized non-small cell lung cancer. The protocol was immunoSEQ multiplex PCR, while the TCRdb copy is restricted to in-frame clones and leaves out a portion. The sample contains around 80,000 clones, over 70% of which appear only once. Source: PBMCs, taken before any cancer treatment. The receptors come from a man aged 35 to 69 with stage II squamous cell lung carcinoma.

The chain combines TRBV18 with TRBJ1-1, with no clear D. Germline CDR1 reads KGHSH; CDR2 reads LQKENI. V was clipped by 1 base and J by 0 bases, with 6 bases between them. This CDR3 spans 14 amino acids. The CDR3 DNA follows: TGTGCCAGCTCACCACGGACCATGAACACTGAAGCTTTCTTT. Its translation: CASSPRTMNTEAFF.

This chain links TRBV29-1 with TRBJ2-5; 9 positions match TRBD1. The DNA end is a closer match to TRBJ2-7, so the J assignment may be wrong. The length of the CDR3 is 16 residues. Germline lookup yields CDR1 SQVTM and CDR2 ANQGSEA. The CDR3 DNA reads as TGCAGCGTTGAAGGGGAGTGGGACAGGGACTCCTACGAGCAGTACTTC. Its translation is CSVEGEWDRDSYEQYF.

The chain has TRBV7-9 and TRBJ2-5; a weak D match, TRBD1 (7 bases). CDR1 and CDR2 (germline): SEHNR, FQNEAQ (reference sequence). Trimming left V 5 bases short and J 5 bases short, with 15 bases between. The CDR3 totals 14 residues. Here the CDR3 reads CASSRQGGRETQYF. In DNA, the CDR3 is TGTGCCAGCAGCCGTCAGGGGGGCAGGGAGACCCAGTACTTC.

CDR3 in DNA: TGTGCCAGCAGCCCCCCCGGGGGGCGGGCCTCCTACAATGAGCAGTTCTTC. Its translation: CASSPPGGRASYNEQFF. The chain recombines TRBV7-9 with TRBJ2-1; a weak D match, TRBD2 (7 bases). This CDR3 is 17 amino acids long. Trimming cost V 5 bases and J 0 bases, with 17 bases left between them. Looked up from germline, CDR1 is SEHNR and CDR2 is FQNEAQ (reference sequence). Complete variable domain (other parts from reference TRBV7-9 and TRBJ2-1): DTGVSQNPRHKITKRGQNVTFRCDPISEHNRLYWYRQTLGQGPEFLTYFQNEAQLEKSRLLSDRFSAERPKGSFSTLEIQRTEQGDSAMYLCASSPPGGRASYNEQFFGPGTRLTVL.

In nucleotides, the CDR3 is TGTGCCAGCTCACTTCGCCAGGGATATAACACTGAAGCTTTCTTT. This codes for CASSLRQGYNTEAFF. The chain employs TRBV18 and TRBJ1-1; tentative D call: TRBD1 (5 bases). Trimming stripped 4 bases from V and 2 bases from J, with 14 bases between. Looked up from germline, CDR1 is KGHSH and CDR2 is LQKENI. The CDR3 extends over 15 amino acids.

This clone appeared a single time. This rearrangement joins TRBV7-2 to TRBJ1-1, with a possible D match to TRBD1 (5 bases). The CDR3 contains 13 residues. Germline V gene lookup returns CDR1 SGHTA and CDR2 FQGNSA. V was cut by 1 base and J by 6 bases, with 9 bases left in between. Written as DNA, the CDR3 is TGTGCCAGCAGCTTAGGCGGGGGATCTGAAGCTTTCTTT. This translates into CASSLGGGSEAFF.

This chain connects TRBV19 to TRBJ2-7; 10 positions agree with TRBD1. The germline V gene has CDR1 LNHDA and CDR2 SQIVND (reference sequence). The CDR3 has 15 residues. J gave up 0 bases and V 3 bases, and 2 bases lay outside the gene matches. The CDR3, as DNA: TGTGCCAGTAGTATCGGGACAGGGGCCTCCTACGAGCAGTACTTC. This sequence encodes CASSIGTGASYEQYF.

The chain joins TRBV15 to TRBJ2-7; 8 bases are shared with TRBD1. J lost 4 bases, V lost 0 bases, and 8 bases had no gene match. Germline CDR1 reads LNHNV; CDR2 reads YYDKDF (reference sequence). There are 16 residues in the CDR3. In DNA, the CDR3 is TGTGCCACCAGCAGAGATACAGGGGGAGGAATGTACGAGCAGTACTTC. The encoded protein is CATSRDTGGGMYEQYF.

This clone was seen just once. The chain has TRBV9 and TRBJ2-1, with 9 bases aligning to TRBD2. The germline V gene encodes CDR1 SGDLS and CDR2 YYNGEE. This CDR3 region has 15 residues. J lost 7 bases, V lost 0 bases, and 5 bases had no gene match. As DNA, the CDR3 is TGTGCCAGCAGCGTAGTGCCAAGCGGGAGGAATGAGCAGTTCTTC. Its protein is CASSVVPSGRNEQFF.

This chain uses TRBV4-2 with TRBJ1-5, with TRBD1 matching over 7 bases. V shed 1 base, J shed 2 bases, and the junction held 11 bases outside the gene matches. The CDR3 has 18 residues. Germline loops: CDR1 LGHNA, CDR2 YNFKEQ. Written as DNA, the CDR3 is TGTGCCAGCAGCCAAGTATATTCAGGGGGGACAGGCAATCAGCCCCAGCATTTT. Amino acids: CASSQVYSGGTGNQPQHF.

This rearrangement joins TRBV28 to TRBJ2-7; 11 positions agree with TRBD2. Germline trimming cut 7 bases from V and 0 bases from J; bases unmatched to any gene: 5. CDR1 and CDR2 from the germline V gene are MDHEN and SYDVKM. This CDR3 is built from 15 residues. DNA of the CDR3: TGTGCCAGCAACCCTAGCGGGAGGAGCTCCTACGAGCAGTACTTC. Its translation is CASNPSGRSSYEQYF.